The 18 T cell receptor beta chains below come from one sample, sequenced in a study of CD8 T cells in ankylosing spondylitis. TCRdb re-called the 5' RACE reads through MiXCR, storing one row per CDR3 protein. This table holds 350,000 or so distinct CDR3 sequences, approximately 10% found once. Input material: blood, either unsorted or a sorted T cell fraction (not recorded which). Receptors originate from a female donor with ankylosing spondylitis or in good health (not recorded which).

This clonotype was counted between two and nine times. The CDR3 DNA reads as TGTGCCAGCAGCTCCCAATCCAGGAAACTGTTTTTT. Its protein product is CASSSQSRKLFF. The gene calls are TRBV7-2 and TRBJ1-4; no reliable D call. The V and J ends lost 4 bases and 11 bases respectively, with 11 bases between them. CDR1 and CDR2 (germline): SGHTA, FQGNSA. This CDR3 is built from 12 residues.

At least ten counts were recorded for this clonotype. The genes are TRBV5-1 and TRBJ2-5; 7 bases map to TRBD2. Germline V CDR1 and CDR2: SGHRS, YFSETQ. The CDR3 covers 17 residues. The V gene end was trimmed by 3 bases and the J gene end by 4 bases; junction bases not matched to a gene: 15. CDR3 in DNA: TGCGCCAGCAGCTCGAACACGCCGACTAGCTTTCGAGAGACCCAGTACTTC. Its translation: CASSSNTPTSFRETQYF.

This clonotype came up many times. The rearrangement links TRBV5-1 to TRBJ2-5, with a possible D match to TRBD1 (5 bases). CDR1 is SGHRS, CDR2 YFSETQ, per germline. This CDR3 contains 14 residues. Trimming shortened V by 4 bases and J by 6 bases, and 16 bases separated the two germline ends. In DNA, the CDR3 is TGCGCCAGCAGCAAGACCGGCTCAGGGCAGACCCAGTACTTC. Translated, it gives CASSKTGSGQTQYF.

This clonotype appeared a few times. The CDR3 sequence is CREPRGQAGGNQPQHF. The CDR3 DNA reads as TGCAGGGAACCCCGAGGACAAGCGGGCGGCAATCAGCCCCAGCATTTT. The V call is TRBV20-1, the J call TRBJ1-5; D possibly corresponds to TRBD1 (5 bases). In germline, CDR1 is DFQATT, CDR2 SNEGSKA (reference sequence). This CDR3 comprises 16 residues.

V and J are TRBV3-1 and TRBJ2-1; TRBD2 agrees at 15 bases. V was pared by 3 bases and J by 4 bases, with 4 bases of the junction left unmatched. Germline V gene data show CDR1 as LGHDT and CDR2 as YNNKEL (reference sequence). This CDR3 contains 17 residues. CDR3 in DNA: TGTGCCAGCAGCCAGAGGGGGACTAGCGGGGGGTACAATGAGCAGTTCTTC. Translation gives CASSQRGTSGGYNEQFF.

Only a few counts were recorded for this clonotype. The J gene is TRBJ2-5, the V gene TRBV20-1, with 7 bases lining up with TRBD1. This CDR3 is built from 17 residues. Germline values: CDR1 DFQATT, CDR2 SNEGSKA (reference sequence). The V and J ends lost 1 base and 6 bases, in that order; junction bases with no gene match: 17. The CDR3 DNA is TGCAGTGCTAGAGGAGAGGGGGCGTCGGCGGCGTTGAAGACCCAGTACTTC. Amino acids: CSARGEGASAALKTQYF.

In this sample, this clonotype turned up many times. The chain joins TRBV5-1 to TRBJ2-2; weak D call: TRBD2 (5 bases). Germline values: CDR1 SGHRS, CDR2 YFSETQ. The V end was cut by 5 bases, the J end by 6 bases, with 11 bases between. CDR3 size: 13 residues. CDR3 sequence reads: CASSSEAAGELFF. The CDR3 region has the DNA TGCGCCAGCAGTTCGGAGGCTGCCGGGGAGCTGTTTTTT.

This clonotype was seen ten or more times. The chain combines TRBV30 with TRBJ1-3; 7 nucleotides agree with TRBD1. Unmatched junction bases numbered 6, after V lost 2 bases and J lost 2 bases. CDR3 size: 15 residues. Germline CDR1 and CDR2: GTSNPN and SVGIG (reference sequence). The CDR3 bases are TGTGCCTGGAGTCGGGACAGTGGTGCTGGAAACACCATATATTTT. It yields the protein CAWSRDSGAGNTIYF.

At least ten counts were recorded for this clonotype. The V gene is TRBV9, the J gene TRBJ2-3, with D possibly being TRBD2 (6 bases). CDR3 length: 17 residues. CDR1 SGDLS and CDR2 YYNGEE come from the germline V gene. Trimming pared 0 bases from V and 5 bases from J, leaving 19 bases between. The CDR3 reads CASSVAAGPQRVDTQYF. CDR3 in DNA: TGTGCCAGCAGCGTAGCGGCAGGGCCCCAGCGGGTAGATACGCAGTATTTT.

This clonotype occurred many times. This CDR3 reads CSARQSRGLRGIQYF. Here the CDR3 DNA reads TGCAGTGCTAGGCAATCCCGGGGACTACGAGGCATTCAGTACTTC. The J gene is TRBJ2-4, the V gene TRBV20-1; 7 bases are shared with TRBD2. Unmatched junction bases numbered 14, after V lost 3 bases and J lost 9 bases. The CDR3 covers 15 residues. Per the germline V gene, CDR1 is DFQATT and CDR2 is SNEGSKA (reference sequence).

This clonotype was seen at least ten times. J is TRBJ1-1 and V is TRBV12-3 or TRBV12-4; possibly TRBD1 for D (5 bases). Trimming removed 7 bases from V and 5 bases from J, with 17 bases in between. The CDR3 consists of 14 residues. CDR3 coding DNA: TGTGCCAGCACTGCGCGCTTTGGGGGTACTGAAGCTTTCTTT. Its protein product is CASTARFGGTEAFF.

This clonotype was recorded at least ten times. V usage is TRBV7-9 and J usage is TRBJ2-1, with 10 bases fitting TRBD2. The CDR3 spans 17 residues. From germline, CDR1 is SEHNR and CDR2 FQNEAQ (reference sequence). Trimming took 0 bases from V and 7 from J; bases not matched to a gene: 9. For the CDR3, the DNA is TGTGCCAGCAGCTTAGCCGAGCGGGGGGGCTTAGGGAATGAGCAGTTCTTC. Amino acid sequence: CASSLAERGGLGNEQFF. Drawing the rest from reference TRBV7-9 and TRBJ2-1, the complete variable domain is DTGVSQNPRHKITKRGQNVTFRCDPISEHNRLYWYRQTLGQGPEFLTYFQNEAQLEKSRLLSDRFSAERPKGSFSTLEIQRTEQGDSAMYLCASSLAERGGLGNEQFFGPGTRLTVL.

This clonotype was found a few times. This chain uses TRBV6-4 with TRBJ2-7, with TRBD2 as a possible D gene (5 bases). The CDR3 is 13 residues long. The V and J ends lost 0 bases and 6 bases respectively, with 9 bases between them. The V gene's germline CDR1 is MRHNA and CDR2 SNTAGT. CDR3 residues: CASSDSRAPEQYF. The CDR3 DNA sequence: TGTGCCAGCAGTGACTCGAGGGCCCCCGAGCAGTACTTC.

As regards this clonotype: At one end, the junction sequence differs from germline, possibly due to a read error. The V gene is TRBV7-7, the J gene TRBJ2-2; 12 bases are shared with TRBD2. From germline, CDR1 is SSHAT and CDR2 FNYEAQ (reference sequence). The CDR3 is made up of 18 amino acids. CDR3 residues: CASSLTGPSSGGAGELFF. CDR3 nucleotide sequence: TGTGCTAGCAGCTTAACCGGCCCTTCTAGCGGGGGGGCCGGGGAGCTGTTTTTT.

In the case of this clonotype: This may be a read error, as it is one base from a much larger clone. The chain recombines TRBV20-1 with TRBJ2-1, with 8 bases matching TRBD1. Germline V CDR1 and CDR2: DFQATT, SNEGSKA (reference sequence). This CDR3 region has 12 residues. CDR3 sequence: CRARETGDEQFF. CDR3 coding DNA: TGCCGTGCTAGAGAGACAGGGGATGAGCAGTTCTTC.

This clonotype was seen a few times. This chain connects TRBV9 to TRBJ2-3; 14 nucleotides line up with TRBD2. The CDR3 is made up of 16 amino acids. CDR1 is SGDLS and CDR2 is YYNGEE in the germline V gene. With V trimmed by 5 bases and J by 11 bases, 13 bases remained unmatched. Here the CDR3 reads CASSSTSGGARFMQYF. CDR3 nucleotides: TGTGCCAGCAGTTCGACTAGCGGGGGGGCCAGGTTTATGCAGTATTTT.

In its sample, this clonotype was seen many times. This chain joins TRBV5-1 and TRBJ1-1; D is unclear. The V end was cut by 0 bases, the J end by 5 bases, with 8 bases between. CDR3 length: 13 amino acids. Per germline, CDR1 SGHRS and CDR2 YFSETQ. The CDR3 here is CASSLVWRTEAFF. In nucleotides, the CDR3 is TGCGCCAGCAGCTTGGTCTGGCGGACTGAAGCTTTCTTT. Full variable domain (missing parts from reference TRBV5-1 and TRBJ1-1): KAGVTQTPRYLIKTRGQQVTLSCSPISGHRSVSWYQQTPGQGLQFLFEYFSETQRNKGNFPGRFSGRQFSNSRSEMNVSTLELGDSALYLCASSLVWRTEAFFGQGTRLTVV.

Here the CDR3 DNA reads TGCAGTGGAGGAAAGGGAGGGGGCTATAGCAATCAGCCCCAGCATTTT. Amino acids: CSGGKGGGYSNQPQHF. The chain links TRBV20-1 to TRBJ1-5; TRBD1 aligns across 7 bases. The CDR3 spans 16 residues. The V gene's germline CDR1 is DFQATT and CDR2 SNEGSKA (reference sequence). The ends lost 7 bases at V and 0 bases at J; junction bases unmatched: 12.